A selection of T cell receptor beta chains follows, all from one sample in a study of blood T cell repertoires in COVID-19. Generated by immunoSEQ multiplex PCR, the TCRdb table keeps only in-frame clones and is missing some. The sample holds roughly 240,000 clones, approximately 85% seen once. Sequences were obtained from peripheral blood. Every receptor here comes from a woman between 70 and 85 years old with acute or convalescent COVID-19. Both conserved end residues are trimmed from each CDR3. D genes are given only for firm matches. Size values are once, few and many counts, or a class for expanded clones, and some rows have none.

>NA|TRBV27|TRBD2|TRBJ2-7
ASHPGGSSYEQY
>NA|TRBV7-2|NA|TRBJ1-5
ASSGDSISNQPQH
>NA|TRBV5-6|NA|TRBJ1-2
ASSSPQYGYT
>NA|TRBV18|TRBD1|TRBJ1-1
ASSPRQGAATEAF
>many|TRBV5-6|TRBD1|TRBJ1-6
ASSLRQGNGSPLH
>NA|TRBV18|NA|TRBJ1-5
ASSPGQPLVAQH
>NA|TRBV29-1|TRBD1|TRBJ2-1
SAAGTGVRNEQF
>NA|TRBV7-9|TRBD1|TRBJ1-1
ASSLAGQGAF
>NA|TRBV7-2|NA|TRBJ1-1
ASSPQSGTEAF
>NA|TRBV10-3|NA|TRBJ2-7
AISPRDILYEQY
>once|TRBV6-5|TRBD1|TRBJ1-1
ASSHTGGGTEAF
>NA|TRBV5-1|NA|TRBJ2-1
ASSLRGMDNEQF
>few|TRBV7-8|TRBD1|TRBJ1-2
ASSLGGQGYGYT
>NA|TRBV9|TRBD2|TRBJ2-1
ASSVGASGSYNEQF
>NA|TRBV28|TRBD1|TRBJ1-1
ASSSAGGGDTEAF
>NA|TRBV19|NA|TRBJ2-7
ASSARAGSEQY
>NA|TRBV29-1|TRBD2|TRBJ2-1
SVEVRGSYNEQF
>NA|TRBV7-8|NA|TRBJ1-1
ASSLEQNTEAF
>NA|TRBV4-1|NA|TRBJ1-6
ASSQDRSNSPLH
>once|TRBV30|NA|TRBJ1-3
AWSSVLSGNTIY
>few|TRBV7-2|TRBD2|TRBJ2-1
ASRYDSSGVDNEQF
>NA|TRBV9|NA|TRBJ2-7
ASSVGPLSEQY
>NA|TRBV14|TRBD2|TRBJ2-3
ASSQQLAGTDTQY
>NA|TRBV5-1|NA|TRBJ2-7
ASSLAYEQY
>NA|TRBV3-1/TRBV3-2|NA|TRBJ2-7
ASSQNPGREQY
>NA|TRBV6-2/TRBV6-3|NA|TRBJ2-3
ASSFGGPFKDTQY
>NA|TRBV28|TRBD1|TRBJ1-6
ASSPGQGAGNSPLH
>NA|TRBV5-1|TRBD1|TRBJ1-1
ASSPRDRGKGTEAF
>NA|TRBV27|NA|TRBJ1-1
ASSLVGQNEAF
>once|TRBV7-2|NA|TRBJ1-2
ASSLGGPRV
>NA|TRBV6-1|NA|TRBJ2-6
ASSEHGFPGANVLT
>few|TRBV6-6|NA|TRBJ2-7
ASSRRLDSLSYDKQY
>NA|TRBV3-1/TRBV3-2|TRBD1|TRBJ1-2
AAAGRGGSPPGYT
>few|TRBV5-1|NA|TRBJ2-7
ASSSRAAHRDEQY
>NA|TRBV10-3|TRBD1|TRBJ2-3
AISLMTGMTDTQY
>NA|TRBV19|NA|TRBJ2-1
ASSDIDWYNEQF
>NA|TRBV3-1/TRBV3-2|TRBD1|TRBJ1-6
ASSLRGQGSGNSPLH
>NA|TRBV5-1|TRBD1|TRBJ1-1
ASSLLAGGGTEAF
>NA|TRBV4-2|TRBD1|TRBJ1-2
ASSQAMGQLTHYGYT
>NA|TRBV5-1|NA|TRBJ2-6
ASSLAGSGANVLT
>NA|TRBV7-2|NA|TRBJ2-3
ASSLAGVPTDTQY
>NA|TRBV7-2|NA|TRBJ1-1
ASSFIRGGEAF
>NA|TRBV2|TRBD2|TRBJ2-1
ASSELGGGVGEQF
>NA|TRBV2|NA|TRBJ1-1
ASTQGSNTEAF
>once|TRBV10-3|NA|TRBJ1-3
ATWWAGNGNTIY